This T cell receptor (beta chain) appears in the sequencing data of a study of blood T cell repertoires in COVID-19 (TCRdb year 2020). In the study overall: Samples from collaborators originated in the United States, Italy and Spain and spanned both the acute and convalescent phases of COVID-19. The material from the prospective study consisted of cDNA or gDNA derived from T cells, B-cell-depleted T cells, or PBMCs. Deeply sampled blood TCRbeta repertoires from subjects exposed to, actively infected with, or recovered from COVID-19 were included in the dataset. The repertoires were released in a freely available public database meant as a resource for research on the immune response to SARS-CoV-2. Samples came from the ongoing ImmuneRACE study (first 160 participants) plus 1,254 subjects from 6 global collaborators. Nearly every sample came with metadata listing a de-identified subject ID, COVID-19 status, age in years and sex. Where available, HLA class I and class II types were taken from metadata supplied by the sample provider and were not determined by assay-based typing. Overall study outcomes, separate from this receptor: The quantity of clinical and demographic metadata differed by source and by participant and was supplied without curation.

TCRbeta CDR3 regions were amplified from genomic DNA using the immunoSEQ Assay, a bias-controlled multiplex PCR. As for the original processing: The number of nucleated cells in each sample was estimated from the amplification of reference gene primers within the assay. To quantify the absolute abundance of each unique TCRbeta CDR3 rearrangement, sequence reads were collapsed and filtered. For each sample, productive Simpson clonality was calculated as the square root of Simpson's diversity index across productive rearrangements. This immuneACCESS table, as held by TCRdb, lists in-frame sequences with V and J called but not all clones. Of the missing ones, under half trace to an unresolved V gene in checked studies; the others have no known cause. The DNA was the basis for D and trimming; V, J and clone size are from that table. This sample has about 180,000 clones in its table, and over 60% of those were observed once. The ten largest clonotypes hold approximately 27% of the sample.

Each collaborating institution followed its own protocols to collect whole blood in K2EDTA tubes. Collaborator samples were shipped for TCRbeta analysis as frozen whole blood, isolated PBMCs, or DNA extracted from either sample type. Germline trimming amounts to 2 bases on V and 5 bases on J, with 7 as the count of junction bases outside the gene matches. CDR1 and CDR2 are read off the germline V gene (reference sequence) as GTSNPN and SVGIG. Including cysteine and phenylalanine, the CDR3 has 15 amino acids. Of all the DNA, just the CDR3 is kept, 45 bases in frame from base 1. The table lists this clone with many counts. This clone's antigen is unknown. Base qualities are not at hand, and no much larger clone is one base apart.

The sequence came from a woman aged 65 to 85 with acute or convalescent COVID-19. The sequencing sample was made of peripheral blood. The chain links TRBV30 with TRBJ1-4, with 8 bases matching TRBD1. The CDR3 protein is CAWSSPTGANEKLFF. The nucleotides are TGTGCCTGGAGTTCCCCGACAGGGGCGAATGAAAAACTGTTTTTT.